These T cell receptor beta chains were read from a single sample in a study of cytomegalovirus exposure and HLA in healthy donors. Clones were sequenced by immunoSEQ multiplex PCR, and TCRdb holds only the in-frame ones, with some missing. The sample has approximately 40,000 clones; 86% are singletons. The sequencing sample was made of PBMCs. Receptors originate from a woman in her thirties or forties in good health and CMV-seropositive. CDR3s include the opening cysteine and the closing phenylalanine or tryptophan. The D gene is left open where the match is weak. Clone size is stated in some rows and not others, as once, few, many or a class when expanded.

clone_size	v_call	j_call	d_call	cdr3_nt	cdr3_aa
NA	TRBV5-6	TRBJ2-5	NA	TGTGCCAGCAGCCCACGCGGGGCTGTCTGGACCCAGTACTTC	CASSPRGAVWTQYF
NA	TRBV30	TRBJ2-1	TRBD2	TGTGCCTGGAGTACGACTAGCGGGGGGGCTAGCTCCTACAATGAGCAGTTCTTC	CAWSTTSGGASSYNEQFF
NA	TRBV4-2	TRBJ1-1	TRBD1	TGTGCCAGCAGCCAAGGGACAGGGGCGGACACTGAAGCTTTCTTT	CASSQGTGADTEAFF
NA	TRBV6-5	TRBJ2-5	NA	TGTGCCAGCAGTTACTCAGGACTACCGCAAGAGACCCAGTACTTC	CASSYSGLPQETQYF
NA	TRBV6-6	TRBJ2-3	NA	TGTGCCAGCAGTTACCGCCCCCCTAGGACTACAGATACGCAGTATTTT	CASSYRPPRTTDTQYF
NA	TRBV7-9	TRBJ2-1	TRBD1	TGTGCCAGCAGCTTATCACGCCAGGGGGTCTACAATGAGCAGTTCTTC	CASSLSRQGVYNEQFF
NA	TRBV27	TRBJ2-2	TRBD2	TGTGCCAGCAGGCCCGGACTAGCGAACACCGGGGAGCTGTTTTTT	CASRPGLANTGELFF
once	TRBV5-4	TRBJ2-3	TRBD2	TGTGCCAGCAGCTTGGGCGGGGGGGCCCCAGATACGCAGTATTTT	CASSLGGGAPDTQYF
NA	TRBV25-1	TRBJ1-6	NA	TGTGCCAGCAGGGCCAACGGACTTAATTCACCCCTCCACTTT	CASRANGLNSPLHF
few	TRBV27	TRBJ1-1	NA	TGTGCCAGCAGTCCCGTCTTGACAGTTTTGAACACTGAAGCTTTCTTT	CASSPVLTVLNTEAFF
NA	TRBV29-1	TRBJ2-1	TRBD2	TGCAGCGTTGTGGTACTAGCGGTAAACAATGAGCAGTTCTTC	CSVVVLAVNNEQFF
NA	TRBV9	TRBJ2-7	TRBD1	TGTGCCAGCAGCGAACAGGGGCGACCCTACGAGCAGTACTTC	CASSEQGRPYEQYF
NA	TRBV27	TRBJ1-3	TRBD1	TGTGCCAGCAAATCTTCAGGGGGCGGTGGAAACACCATATATTTT	CASKSSGGGGNTIYF
NA	TRBV4-2	TRBJ1-6	NA	TGTGCCAGCAGCCAAGGAGGTCAGGGTTCTTCACCCCTCCACTTT	CASSQGGQGSSPLHF
NA	TRBV6-5	TRBJ2-3	TRBD2	TGTGCCAGCAAGAAAGGACTAGCGGGGACAGATACGCAGTATTTT	CASKKGLAGTDTQYF
NA	TRBV18	TRBJ1-1	NA	TGTGCCAGCTCACCATTTGGGACACCGATGAACACTGAAGCTTTCTTT	CASSPFGTPMNTEAFF
NA	TRBV5-1	TRBJ2-3	TRBD2	TGCGCCAGCAGCCCCACTAGCGGGGGGGGGTCTGATACGCAGTATTTT	CASSPTSGGGSDTQYF
NA	TRBV5-1	TRBJ1-2	TRBD1	TGCGCCAGCAGCTTGGGGACAGGGCTTGGCTACACCTTC	CASSLGTGLGYTF
NA	TRBV9	TRBJ1-2	NA	TGTGCCAGCAGCGATCAGGGGAGCGCTAACTATGGCTACACCTTC	CASSDQGSANYGYTF
NA	TRBV19	TRBJ2-4	NA	TGTGCCAGTAGTACCTGGACAGCGGCCAAAAACATTCAGTACTTC	CASSTWTAAKNIQYF
NA	TRBV27	TRBJ1-1	NA	TGTGCCAGCAGTTTACAGGTGAACACTGAAGCTTTCTTT	CASSLQVNTEAFF
NA	TRBV18	TRBJ2-2	TRBD1	TGTGCCAGCTCACCACCGGGGGACAGGAACACCGGGGAGCTGTTTTTT	CASSPPGDRNTGELFF
NA	TRBV6-1	TRBJ2-5	TRBD1	TGTGCCAGCAGTCTAGGGGGGACAGGACAAGAGACCCAGTACTTC	CASSLGGTGQETQYF
NA	TRBV6-5	TRBJ2-5	NA	TGTGCCAGCAGTTACTCGAGAGGCGGGGTCGAGACCCAGTACTTC	CASSYSRGGVETQYF
NA	TRBV11-2	TRBJ1-6	TRBD1	TGTGCCAGCAGCTTAGTAGGACAGGGGGTGTTACCCCTCCACTTT	CASSLVGQGVLPLHF
NA	TRBV15	TRBJ1-6	NA	TGTGCCACCAGCAGAGATATGGAGAATTCACCCCTCCACTTT	CATSRDMENSPLHF
NA	TRBV5-4	TRBJ1-2	TRBD1	TGTGCCAGCAGCTCGGACAGGATCTATGGCTACACCTTC	CASSSDRIYGYTF
NA	TRBV10-3	TRBJ2-7	TRBD2	TGTGCCATCAGCTCCGGAGCGGGGAACTACGAGCAGTACTTC	CAISSGAGNYEQYF
NA	TRBV6-6	TRBJ1-2	TRBD1	TGTGCCAGCAGTTACACACGATACAGGGGAAGGGAGGGCTACACCTTC	CASSYTRYRGREGYTF
once	TRBV7-6	TRBJ2-5	TRBD2	TGTGCCAGCAGCGCCGTGACCGGGACTAGCGTCAAAGAGACCCAGTACTTC	CASSAVTGTSVKETQYF
NA	TRBV9	TRBJ1-2	NA	TGTGCCAGCAGCTTGGGGGGATGGGGGAGGCCAGACTATGGCTACACCTTC	CASSLGGWGRPDYGYTF
NA	TRBV27	TRBJ2-7	NA	TGTGCCAGCAGTTTTAGAGCGTCGCACCCCTCCGAGCAGTACTTC	CASSFRASHPSEQYF
NA	TRBV5-1	TRBJ2-2	TRBD2	TGCGCCAGCAGTTCTGGCGGGGGGTTCACCGGGGAGCTGTTTTTT	CASSSGGGFTGELFF
NA	TRBV15	TRBJ1-1	TRBD1	TGTGCCACCAGCAGAGGGGGACAGGGTAGTGAAGCTTTCTTT	CATSRGGQGSEAFF
NA	TRBV21-1	TRBJ1-5	NA	TGTGCCAGCAGCAAAGGGACAGGGGAAGGCAATCAGCCCCAGCATTTT	CASSKGTGEGNQPQHF
once	TRBV25-1	TRBJ1-6	NA	TGTGCCAGCAGTGAGAATACAGGGTTTGGTTCACCCCTCCACTTT	CASSENTGFGSPLHF
NA	TRBV7-9	TRBJ1-4	TRBD1	TGTGCCAGCAGCCCAGACGGAGGGGGCAGTGAAAAACTGTTTTTT	CASSPDGGGSEKLFF
medium-sized	TRBV6-4	TRBJ2-5	TRBD2	TGTGCCAGCAGTGCCGATGCGGGGGTGGAGACCCAGTACTTC	CASSADAGVETQYF
once	TRBV6-6	TRBJ1-5	TRBD1	TGTGCCAGCAAAGGGACAGGTAATCAGCCCCAGCATTTT	CASKGTGNQPQHF
few	TRBV4-2	TRBJ2-4	TRBD2	TGTGCCAGCACTTCGACTAGCGGGGGGCCTTGGGCCAAAAACATTCAGTACTTC	CASTSTSGGPWAKNIQYF
NA	TRBV4-3	TRBJ2-2	NA	TGCGCCAGCAGCCAAGACCTTTCGGACACCGGGGAGCTGTTTTTT	CASSQDLSDTGELFF
few	TRBV7-8	TRBJ1-2	NA	TGTGCCAGCAGCGCTCAACGGGGGAGGGGAGGGCCTAACTATGGCTACACCTTC	CASSAQRGRGGPNYGYTF
NA	TRBV7-6	TRBJ1-5	TRBD1	TGTGCCAGCAGCTCCGACAGGGGTGAACAGCCCCAGCATTTT	CASSSDRGEQPQHF
NA	TRBV7-3	TRBJ2-1	TRBD2	TGTGCCAGCAGCTTCGGGACTAGCGGGGAGGATGAGCAGTTCTTC	CASSFGTSGEDEQFF
NA	TRBV27	TRBJ1-6	NA	TGTGCCAGCAGCAAGTACGGTGTGGATAATTCACCCCTCCACTTT	CASSKYGVDNSPLHF
NA	TRBV7-9	TRBJ2-5	NA	TGTGCCAGCAGACCAGGGGAGGAGACCCAGTACTTC	CASRPGEETQYF
NA	TRBV9	TRBJ2-3	TRBD1	TGTGCCAGCAGCGTATATAGTTACAGGGGGGTAGATACGCAGTATTTT	CASSVYSYRGVDTQYF
NA	TRBV7-9	TRBJ2-7	NA	TGTGCCAGCAGCTCTGCCTACGAGCAGTACTTC	CASSSAYEQYF
NA	TRBV4-3	TRBJ2-6	TRBD1	TGCGCCAGCAGCCAAGACCTGACAGGGGTTGGGGCCAACGTCCTGACTTTC	CASSQDLTGVGANVLTF
NA	TRBV9	TRBJ2-7	NA	TGTGCCAGCAGCGTAGGTTTCGAGGGCTACGAGCAGTACTTC	CASSVGFEGYEQYF
NA	TRBV18	TRBJ2-2	NA	TGTGCCAGCTCCCCGGACACGAACACCGGGGAGCTGTTTTTT	CASSPDTNTGELFF
NA	TRBV7-9	TRBJ2-7	TRBD1	TGTGCCAGCAGCTTCCCCGGACAGGGAAGCGAGCAGTACTTC	CASSFPGQGSEQYF
once	TRBV10-2	TRBJ2-5	NA	TGCGCCAGCAAAGGGGCCACGGAGTACCAAGAGACCCAGTACTTC	CASKGATEYQETQYF
NA	TRBV18	TRBJ1-3	NA	TGTGCCAGCTCACCCACGCGGGCCGACATACTCTCTGGAAACACCATATATTTT	CASSPTRADILSGNTIYF
NA	TRBV5-4	TRBJ1-6	TRBD1	TGTGCCAGCAGCTGGGACAGGGGTGATTCACCCCTCCACTTT	CASSWDRGDSPLHF
NA	TRBV28	TRBJ2-7	NA	TGTGCCAGCAGTCTAACGCGGGAGCAGTACTTC	CASSLTREQYF
once	TRBV19	TRBJ2-5	TRBD1	TGTGCCAGTAGTAAAGAGGGGGCATGGGAGACCCAGTACTTC	CASSKEGAWETQYF
NA	TRBV11-3	TRBJ2-5	TRBD2	TGTGCCAGCAGCTTGGACGGGGGGGCAGAGACCCAGTACTTC	CASSLDGGAETQYF
NA	TRBV9	TRBJ1-2	NA	TGTGCCAGCAGCGCGTCCGGGGGACTCAACTATGGCTACACCTTC	CASSASGGLNYGYTF